These 8 T cell receptor beta chains were sequenced from one sample in a study of T-cell reconstitution after alpha-beta-depleted transplantation in children. Unique molecular identifiers were incorporated during preparation of the TCRbeta library. TCRdb fed the PCR reads into MiXCR, producing one record per CDR3 protein. The sample has approximately 350,000 distinct CDR3 sequences; 16% are singletons. The material sequenced was PBMCs, mostly from graft donor cells, taken 360 days after TCRalphabeta/CD19-depleted stem cell transplant. All receptors come from a male patient aged 2 to 10 who had a stem cell transplant for acute lymphoblastic leukemia, so the T cells may come from the graft donor.

This clonotype was seen repeatedly, ten times or more. The V and J genes are TRBV6-5 and TRBJ2-2; D is perhaps TRBD2 (5 bases). The CDR3 covers 11 residues. The germline V gene encodes CDR1 MNHEY and CDR2 SVGAGI. With 5 bases removed from V and 7 bases from J, the gap between germline ends came to 5 bases. The CDR3 DNA sequence: TGTGCCAGCAGTCGGGGCGGGGAGCTGTTTTTT. Protein: CASSRGGELFF.

This sequence joins TRBV6-2 or TRBV6-3 and TRBJ2-5; 9 nucleotides match TRBD2. With V trimmed by 7 bases and J by 0 bases, 6 bases remained unmatched. The V gene's germline CDR1 is MNHEY and CDR2 SVGEGT. CDR3 length: 15 amino acids. Here the CDR3 reads CASTSLAGYQETQYF. The CDR3 DNA follows: TGTGCCAGCACTTCTCTAGCGGGGTACCAAGAGACCCAGTACTTC.

The chain carries TRBV21-1 and TRBJ2-5; the table's TRBD1 call for D was not verified on the DNA. TRBV21-1 is annotated as a pseudogene. The CDR3 runs 11 residues. CDR3: CASGALETQYF. CDR3 sequence (DNA): TGTGCCAGCGGGGCGTTAGAGACCCAGTACTTC.

The rearrangement uses TRBV9 and TRBJ2-3; TRBD2 matches 7 bases. J was trimmed by 2 bases and V by 0 bases; bases with no gene match: 3. This CDR3 is built from 15 residues. CDR1 SGDLS and CDR2 YYNGEE come from the germline V gene. The CDR3 DNA reads TGTGCCAGCAGCGTAGGCGGGAGCCTCACAGATACGCAGTATTTT. This encodes CASSVGGSLTDTQYF.

This clonotype has a handful of counts. The rearrangement joins TRBV4-3 to TRBJ1-2, with 8 bases lining up with TRBD1. The CDR3 extends over 15 amino acids. From germline, CDR1 is LGHNA and CDR2 YSLEER. V trimming: 1 base; J trimming: 2 bases; junction bases outside the gene matches: 3. CDR3 nucleotides: TGCGCCAGCAGCCAAGGGAGGACAGGGAACTATGGCTACACCTTC. Translating it yields CASSQGRTGNYGYTF.

The chain is built from TRBV27 and TRBJ2-1; D is uncertain. V was pared by 2 bases and J by 9 bases, with 11 bases between. Germline V CDR1 and CDR2: MNHEY, SMNVEV (reference sequence). The CDR3 is 13 amino acids. As DNA, the CDR3 is TGTGCCAGCAGTTTAAGAGCGTCAGGTGAGCAGTTCTTC. Protein: CASSLRASGEQFF.

This clonotype showed up just a few times. The CDR3 DNA is TGTGCCAGCTCACTTTGGGGCAGGGGGCAGCTAGCGGGAGACAATGAGCAGTTCTTC. Translating it yields CASSLWGRGQLAGDNEQFF. The chain links TRBV2 to TRBJ2-1, with TRBD2 matching 10 bases. This CDR3 has 19 residues. Germline CDR1 reads SNHLY; CDR2 reads FYNNEI. V shed 8 bases and J 5 bases; nucleotides not matched to a gene: 21.

As regards this clonotype: The junction does not match germline at one end; this may be a read error. The V and J genes are TRBV2 and TRBJ2-1; 8 nucleotides match TRBD2. This CDR3 contains 13 residues. The germline V gene has CDR1 SNHLY and CDR2 FYNNEI. CDR3 in amino acids: CASSGTWSGRPHF. The CDR3 DNA reads TGTGCCAGCAGTGGGACATGGAGCGGGAGACCCCATTTC.